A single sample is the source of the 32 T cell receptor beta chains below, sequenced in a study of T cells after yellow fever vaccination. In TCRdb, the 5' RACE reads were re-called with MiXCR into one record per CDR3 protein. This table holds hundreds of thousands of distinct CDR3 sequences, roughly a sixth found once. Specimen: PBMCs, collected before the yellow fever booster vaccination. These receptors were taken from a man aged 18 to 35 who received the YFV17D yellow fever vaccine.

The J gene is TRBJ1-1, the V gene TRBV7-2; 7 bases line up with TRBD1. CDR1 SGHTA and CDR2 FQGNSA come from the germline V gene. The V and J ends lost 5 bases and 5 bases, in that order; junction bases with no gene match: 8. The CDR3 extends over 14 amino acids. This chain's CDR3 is CASSKDRARTEAFF. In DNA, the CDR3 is TGTGCCAGCAGCAAAGACAGGGCGAGAACTGAAGCTTTCTTT. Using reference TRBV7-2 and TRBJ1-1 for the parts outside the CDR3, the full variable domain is GAGVSQSPSNKVTEKGKDVELRCDPISGHTALYWYRQSLGQGLEFLIYFQGNSAPDKSGLPSDRFSAERTGGSVSTLTIQRTQQEDSAVYLCASSKDRARTEAFFGQGTRLTVV.

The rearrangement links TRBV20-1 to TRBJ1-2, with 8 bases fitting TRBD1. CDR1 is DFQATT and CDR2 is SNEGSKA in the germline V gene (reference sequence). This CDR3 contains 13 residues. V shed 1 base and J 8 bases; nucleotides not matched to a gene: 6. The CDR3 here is CSARASGGRGYTF. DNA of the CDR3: TGCAGTGCTAGAGCTTCAGGGGGCCGGGGCTACACCTTC.

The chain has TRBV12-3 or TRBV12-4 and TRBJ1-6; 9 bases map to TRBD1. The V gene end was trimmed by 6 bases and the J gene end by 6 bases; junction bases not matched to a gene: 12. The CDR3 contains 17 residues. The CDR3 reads CASRLYRGHGGNSPLHF. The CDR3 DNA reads TGTGCCAGCAGACTCTACAGGGGGCATGGAGGTAATTCACCCCTCCACTTT.

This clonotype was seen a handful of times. The CDR3 loop reads CASSPFYKMNTEAFF. The CDR3 DNA is TGTGCCAGCAGCCCATTTTACAAGATGAACACTGAAGCTTTCTTT. This chain links TRBV9 with TRBJ1-1; no reliable D call. The CDR3 contains 15 residues. The V gene lost 4 bases and the J gene lost 0 bases, with 13 bases spanning the gap. Germline V CDR1 and CDR2: SGDLS, YYNGEE.

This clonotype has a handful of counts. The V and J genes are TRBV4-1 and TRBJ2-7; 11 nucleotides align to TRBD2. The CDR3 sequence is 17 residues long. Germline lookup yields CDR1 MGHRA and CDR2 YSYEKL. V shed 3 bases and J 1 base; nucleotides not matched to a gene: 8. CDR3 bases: TGCGCCAGCAGCCAGGTCCCGGGACTAGCGGTGTCCTACGAGCAGTACGTC. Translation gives CASSQVPGLAVSYEQYV.

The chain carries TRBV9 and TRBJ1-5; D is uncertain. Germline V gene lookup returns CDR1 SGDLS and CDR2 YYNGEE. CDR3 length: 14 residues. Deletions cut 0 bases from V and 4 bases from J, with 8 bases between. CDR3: CASSVGGGNQPQHF. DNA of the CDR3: TGTGCCAGCAGCGTAGGGGGAGGAAATCAGCCCCAGCATTTT.

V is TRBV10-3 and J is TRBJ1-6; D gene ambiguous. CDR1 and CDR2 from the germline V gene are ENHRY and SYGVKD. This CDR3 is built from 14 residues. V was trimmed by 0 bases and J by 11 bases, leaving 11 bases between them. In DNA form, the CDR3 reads TGTGCCATCAGTGAGTCCGGGGAAGGGACACCCCTCCACTTT. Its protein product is CAISESGEGTPLHF.

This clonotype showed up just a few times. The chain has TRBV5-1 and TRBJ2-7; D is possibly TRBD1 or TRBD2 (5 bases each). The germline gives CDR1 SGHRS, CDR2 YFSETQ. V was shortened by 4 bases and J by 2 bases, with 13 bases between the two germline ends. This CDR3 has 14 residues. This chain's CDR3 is CASSARGRTYEQYF. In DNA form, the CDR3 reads TGCGCCAGCAGCGCTCGGGGCCGAACCTACGAGCAGTACTTC. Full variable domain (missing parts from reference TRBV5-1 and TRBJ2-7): KAGVTQTPRYLIKTRGQQVTLSCSPISGHRSVSWYQQTPGQGLQFLFEYFSETQRNKGNFPGRFSGRQFSNSRSEMNVSTLELGDSALYLCASSARGRTYEQYFGPGTRLTVT.

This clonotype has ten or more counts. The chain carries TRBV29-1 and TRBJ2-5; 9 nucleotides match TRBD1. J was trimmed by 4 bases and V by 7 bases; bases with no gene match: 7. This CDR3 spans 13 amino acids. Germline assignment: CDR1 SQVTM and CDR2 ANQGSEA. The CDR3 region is CSAGTGKGETQYF. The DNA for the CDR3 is TGCAGCGCCGGGACAGGGAAAGGAGAGACCCAGTACTTC.

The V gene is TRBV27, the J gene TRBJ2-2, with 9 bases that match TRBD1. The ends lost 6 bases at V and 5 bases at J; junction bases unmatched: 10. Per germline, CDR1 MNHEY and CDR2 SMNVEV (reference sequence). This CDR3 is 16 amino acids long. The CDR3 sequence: CASRGQGYSTTGELFF. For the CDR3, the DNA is TGTGCCAGCAGGGGACAGGGTTACAGTACAACCGGGGAGCTGTTTTTT.

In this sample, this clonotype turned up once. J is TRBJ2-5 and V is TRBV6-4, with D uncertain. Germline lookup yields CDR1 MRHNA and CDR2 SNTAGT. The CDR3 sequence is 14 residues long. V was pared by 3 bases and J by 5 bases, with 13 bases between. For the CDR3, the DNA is TGTGCCAGCAGTGAACTACCAGGTTTTGAGACCCAGTACTTC. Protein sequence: CASSELPGFETQYF.

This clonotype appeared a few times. CDR3 nucleotides: TGCGCCAGCAGCTTGGGGGCGCGAGTCAATTCACCCCTCCACTTT. Protein: CASSLGARVNSPLHF. The chain links TRBV5-1 to TRBJ1-6; D remains unclear. Trimming removed 0 bases from V and 7 bases from J, with 11 bases in between. This CDR3 comprises 15 residues. Germline V CDR1 and CDR2: SGHRS, YFSETQ.

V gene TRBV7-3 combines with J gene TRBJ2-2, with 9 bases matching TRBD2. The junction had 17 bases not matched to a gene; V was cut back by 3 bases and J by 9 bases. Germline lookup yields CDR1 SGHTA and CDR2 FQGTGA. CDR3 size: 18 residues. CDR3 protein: CASSFRAPRRGGPRELFF. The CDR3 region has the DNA TGTGCCAGCAGCTTTCGGGCGCCGAGGCGGGGGGGCCCGAGGGAGCTGTTTTTT.

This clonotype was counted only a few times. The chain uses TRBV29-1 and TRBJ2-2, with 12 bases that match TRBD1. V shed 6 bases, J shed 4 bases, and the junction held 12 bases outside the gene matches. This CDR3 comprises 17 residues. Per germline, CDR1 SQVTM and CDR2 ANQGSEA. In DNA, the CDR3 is TGCAGCGTCGAAACGGGGACAGGGGGCATCAGCACCGGGGAGCTGTTTTTT. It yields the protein CSVETGTGGISTGELFF.

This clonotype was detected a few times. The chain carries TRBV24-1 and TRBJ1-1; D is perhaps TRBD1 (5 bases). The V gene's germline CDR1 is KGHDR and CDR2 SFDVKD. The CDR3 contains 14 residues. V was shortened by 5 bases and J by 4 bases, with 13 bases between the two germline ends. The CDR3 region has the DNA TGTGCCACCAGTGGCGGCCCTAGGGGCACTGAAGCTTTCTTT. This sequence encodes CATSGGPRGTEAFF.

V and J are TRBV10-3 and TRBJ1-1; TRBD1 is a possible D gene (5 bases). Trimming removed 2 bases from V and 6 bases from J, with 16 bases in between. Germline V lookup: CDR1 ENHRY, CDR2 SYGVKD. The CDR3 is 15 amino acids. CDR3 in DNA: TGTGCCATCAGTGAGCTCGAAGGGACCCGCGCTGAAGCTTTCTTT. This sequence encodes CAISELEGTRAEAFF.

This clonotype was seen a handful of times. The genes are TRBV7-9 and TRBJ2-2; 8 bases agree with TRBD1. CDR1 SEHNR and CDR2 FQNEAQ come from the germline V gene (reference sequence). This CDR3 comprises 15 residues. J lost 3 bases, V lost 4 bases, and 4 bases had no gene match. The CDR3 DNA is TGTGCCAGCAGCTCCCGACAGGGGTACACCGGGGAGCTGTTTTTT. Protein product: CASSSRQGYTGELFF.

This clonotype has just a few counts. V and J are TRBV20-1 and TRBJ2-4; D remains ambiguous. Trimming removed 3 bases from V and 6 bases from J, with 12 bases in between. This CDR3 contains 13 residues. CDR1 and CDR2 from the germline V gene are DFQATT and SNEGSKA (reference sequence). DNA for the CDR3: TGCAGTGCTAGTCCTCCAACGCTAAACATTCAGTACTTC. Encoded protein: CSASPPTLNIQYF.

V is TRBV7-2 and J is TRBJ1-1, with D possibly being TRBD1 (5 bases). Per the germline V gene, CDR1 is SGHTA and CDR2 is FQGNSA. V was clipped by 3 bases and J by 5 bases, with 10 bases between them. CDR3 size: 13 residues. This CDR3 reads CASSFAGITEAFF. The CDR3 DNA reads TGTGCCAGCAGCTTTGCAGGGATAACTGAAGCTTTCTTT.

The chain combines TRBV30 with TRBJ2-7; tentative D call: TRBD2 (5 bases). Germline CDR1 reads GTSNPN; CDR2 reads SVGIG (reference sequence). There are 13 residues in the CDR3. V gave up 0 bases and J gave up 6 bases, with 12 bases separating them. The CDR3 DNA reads TGTGCCTGGAGTGTCGGGGTTCTTTCCGAGCAGTACTTC. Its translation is CAWSVGVLSEQYF.

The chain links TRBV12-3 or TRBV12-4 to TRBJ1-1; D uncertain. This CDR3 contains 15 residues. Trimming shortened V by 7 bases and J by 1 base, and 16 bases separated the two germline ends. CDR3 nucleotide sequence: TGTGCCAGCACCCCCGGGAGACTCCAGAACACTGAAGCTTTCTTT. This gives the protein CASTPGRLQNTEAFF.

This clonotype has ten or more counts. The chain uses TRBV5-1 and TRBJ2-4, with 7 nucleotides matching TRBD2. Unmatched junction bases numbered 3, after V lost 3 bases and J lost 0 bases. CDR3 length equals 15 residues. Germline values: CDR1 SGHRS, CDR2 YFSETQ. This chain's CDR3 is CASSWGRAAKNIQYF. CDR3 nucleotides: TGCGCCAGCAGCTGGGGGAGGGCAGCCAAAAACATTCAGTACTTC. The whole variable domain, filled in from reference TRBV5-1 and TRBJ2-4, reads KAGVTQTPRYLIKTRGQQVTLSCSPISGHRSVSWYQQTPGQGLQFLFEYFSETQRNKGNFPGRFSGRQFSNSRSEMNVSTLELGDSALYLCASSWGRAAKNIQYFGAGTRLSVL.

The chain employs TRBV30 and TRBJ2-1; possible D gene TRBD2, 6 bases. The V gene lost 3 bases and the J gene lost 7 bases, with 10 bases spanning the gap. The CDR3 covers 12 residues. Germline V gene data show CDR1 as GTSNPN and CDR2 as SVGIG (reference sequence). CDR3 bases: TGTGCCTGGAGCTCTGCGGGGAATGAGCAGTTCTTC. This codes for CAWSSAGNEQFF.

The CDR3 nucleotides are TGTGCCATCAGTGGACAGGGGGCAACGGGAGCCCAAGAGACCCAGTACTTC. The encoded protein is CAISGQGATGAQETQYF. This chain uses TRBV10-3 with TRBJ2-5; TRBD1 agrees at 10 bases. Germline values: CDR1 ENHRY, CDR2 SYGVKD. With 4 bases clipped from V and 1 base from J, the junction kept 9 bases outside the gene matches. The length of the CDR3 is 17 residues.

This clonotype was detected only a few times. CDR3 residues: CASSLGTSGGRTDTQYF. CDR3 coding DNA: TGCGCCAGCAGCCTCGGGACTAGCGGGGGGCGCACAGATACGCAGTATTTT. This chain connects TRBV4-1 to TRBJ2-3; 15 positions match TRBD2. This CDR3 has 17 residues. The ends lost 4 bases at V and 1 base at J; junction bases unmatched: 3. The germline gives CDR1 MGHRA, CDR2 YSYEKL.

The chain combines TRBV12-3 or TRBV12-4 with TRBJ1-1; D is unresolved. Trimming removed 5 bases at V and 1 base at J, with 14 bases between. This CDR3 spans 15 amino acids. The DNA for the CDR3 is TGTGCCAGCAGTCACGACACTGGCACGAACACTGAAGCTTTCTTT. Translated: CASSHDTGTNTEAFF.

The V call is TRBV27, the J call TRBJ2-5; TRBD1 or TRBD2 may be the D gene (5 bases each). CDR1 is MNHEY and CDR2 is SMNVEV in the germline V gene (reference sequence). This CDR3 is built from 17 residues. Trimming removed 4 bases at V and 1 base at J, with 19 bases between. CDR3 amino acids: CASSSAGASLGQETQYF. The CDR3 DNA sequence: TGTGCCAGCAGTTCGGCTGGGGCTAGCCTTGGCCAAGAGACCCAGTACTTC.

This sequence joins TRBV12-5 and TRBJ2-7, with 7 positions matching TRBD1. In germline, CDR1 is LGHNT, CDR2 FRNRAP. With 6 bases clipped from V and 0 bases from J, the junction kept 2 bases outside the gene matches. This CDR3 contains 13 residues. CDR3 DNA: TGTGCTAGTGGCGGGACAGACTCCTACGAGCAGTACTTC. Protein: CASGGTDSYEQYF.

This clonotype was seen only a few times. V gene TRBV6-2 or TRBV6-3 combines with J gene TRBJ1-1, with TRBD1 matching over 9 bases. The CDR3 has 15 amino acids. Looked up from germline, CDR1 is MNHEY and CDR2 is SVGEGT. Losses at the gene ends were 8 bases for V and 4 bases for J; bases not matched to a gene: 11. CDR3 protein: CASGVQGAAGTEAFF. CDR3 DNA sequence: TGTGCCAGCGGAGTACAGGGGGCTGCGGGCACTGAAGCTTTCTTT.

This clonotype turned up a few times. CDR3 coding DNA: TGTGCCAGCAGTCCTGGCGGGGGGACGTACGAGCAGTACGTC. Amino acid sequence: CASSPGGGTYEQYV. V gene TRBV6-1 combines with J gene TRBJ2-7, with 8 bases matching TRBD2. CDR1 and CDR2 from the germline V gene are MNHNS and SASEGT. With V trimmed by 5 bases and J by 4 bases, 7 bases remained unmatched. The CDR3 covers 14 residues.

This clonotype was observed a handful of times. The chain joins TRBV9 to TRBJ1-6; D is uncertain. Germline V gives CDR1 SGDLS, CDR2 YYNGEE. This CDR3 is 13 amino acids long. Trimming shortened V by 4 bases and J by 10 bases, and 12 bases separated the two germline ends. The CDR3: CASSYGIRSPLHF. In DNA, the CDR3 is TGTGCCAGCAGCTACGGTATCAGGTCACCCCTCCACTTT.

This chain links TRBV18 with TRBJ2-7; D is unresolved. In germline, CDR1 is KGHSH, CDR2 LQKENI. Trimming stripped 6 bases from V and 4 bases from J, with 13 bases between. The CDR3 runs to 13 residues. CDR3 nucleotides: TGTGCCAGCTCGACCGGGTACGGATACGAGCAGTACGTC. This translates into CASSTGYGYEQYV.